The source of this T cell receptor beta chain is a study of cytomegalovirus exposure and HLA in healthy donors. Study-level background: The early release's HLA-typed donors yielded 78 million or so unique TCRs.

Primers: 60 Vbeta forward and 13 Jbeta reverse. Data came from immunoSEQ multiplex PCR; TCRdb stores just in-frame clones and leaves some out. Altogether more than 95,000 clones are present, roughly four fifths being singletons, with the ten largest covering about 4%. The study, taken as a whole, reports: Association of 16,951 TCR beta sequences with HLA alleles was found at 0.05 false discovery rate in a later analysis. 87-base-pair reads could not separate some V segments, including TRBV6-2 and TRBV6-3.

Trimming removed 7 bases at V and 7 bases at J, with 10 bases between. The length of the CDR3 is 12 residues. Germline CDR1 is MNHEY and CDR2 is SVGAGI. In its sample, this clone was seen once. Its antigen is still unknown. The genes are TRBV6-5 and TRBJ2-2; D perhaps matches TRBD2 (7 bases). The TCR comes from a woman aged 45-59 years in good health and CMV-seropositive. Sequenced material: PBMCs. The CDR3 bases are TGTGCCAGCAAGGGAGGGGGCGGGGAGCTGTTTTTT. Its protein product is CASKGGGGELFF.